This T cell receptor beta chain was identified in a study of T-cell memory formation after mild COVID-19. Only a few counts were recorded for this clonotype. Its antigen is still unknown. General study findings and limits: Clones shrinking from day 15 to 85 showed even CD4/CD8 mixes; later expanders tilted CD4+.

Researchers used 5'RACE with constant-segment primers to make TCR alpha and TCR beta cDNA libraries that carry sample barcodes and UMIs. TCRdb called the 5' RACE reads again in MiXCR, with one record for every CDR3 protein. The data contain roughly 480,000 distinct CDR3 sequences, about 23% of them singletons. This CDR3 has 15 residues. J was trimmed by 2 bases and V by 4 bases; bases with no gene match: 5. The germline gives CDR1 MNHNS, CDR2 SASEGT. The sequenced sample consisted of PBMCs or a T cell subset sorted from them (not recorded which). This sequence was found in an adult woman who had mild COVID-19 (a few samples of this study predate the infection). Cell type and time point are not known. J is TRBJ2-7 and V is TRBV6-1; TRBD2 matches at 10 bases. In DNA, the CDR3 is TGTGCCAGCAGTGTAGGACTAGCGGCTACCTACGAGCAGTACTTC. Residues: CASSVGLAATYEQYF.